A single TCR beta chain is shown here with its context. Its antigen remains unknown. PCR was performed a second time for about 6 to 11 cycles using a sample-barcoded 5' primer and a J-beta primer mix. Via MiXCR, TCRdb re-called the 5' RACE reads, giving one row per CDR3 protein. The table lists 500,000 to 600,000 distinct CDR3 sequences, 25% to 30% of them singletons, with approximately 17% in the top ten. The data derive from a study of blood T cells in healthy people across ages. General study points: Donor CMV infection status was unknown, possibly confounding age-related changes in expanded clonotypes.

About 10 milliliters was the volume of peripheral blood drawn from each donor. Material: blood. The TCR originated in a woman in her 70s in good health.

The CDR3 DNA is TGCAGTGCTAGAGAGGGGGGACGGGCCGGGGCCAACGTCCTGACTTTC. It encodes CSAREGGRAGANVLTF. This rearrangement joins TRBV20-1 to TRBJ2-6; D may be TRBD2 (6 bases). CDR3 length: 16 amino acids. V lost 0 bases to trimming and J lost 4 bases, with 13 bases between them. Germline CDR1 reads DFQATT; CDR2 reads SNEGSKA (reference sequence).